Listed here are 21 T cell receptor beta chains from one sample, sequenced in a study of blood T cell repertoires in COVID-19. Produced via immunoSEQ multiplex PCR; TCRdb's table is partial and in-frame only. This sample carries tens of thousands of clones, approximately 80% of them seen once, and the ten largest clones take over 12%. The sequenced sample consisted of peripheral blood. Source of these receptors: a human donor in a cohort sampled during active COVID-19.

The chain couples TRBV6-5 to TRBJ1-2; possible D gene TRBD1, 6 bases. The V end was cut by 2 bases, the J end by 4 bases, with 17 bases between. This CDR3 has 16 amino acids. CDR1 and CDR2 from the germline V gene are MNHEY and SVGAGI. CDR3 sequence (DNA): TGTGCCAGCAGTTACAACCAAAACAGGGTGATCTATGGCTACACCTTC. The encoded protein is CASSYNQNRVIYGYTF.

The chain uses TRBV6-6 and TRBJ1-3; D not resolved. This CDR3 has 13 amino acids. Trimming took 7 bases from V and 0 from J, leaving 7 bases between them. The germline V gene encodes CDR1 MNHNY and CDR2 SVGAGI (reference sequence). Here the CDR3 reads CASTDTSGNTIYF. In DNA form, the CDR3 reads TGTGCCAGCACCGACACCTCTGGAAACACCATATATTTT.

This chain joins TRBV7-2 and TRBJ2-5; 8 bases match TRBD2. Unmatched junction bases numbered 11, after V lost 3 bases and J lost 5 bases. This CDR3 contains 16 residues. The germline CDR1 and CDR2 sequences are SGHTA and FQGNSA. Here the CDR3 DNA reads TGTGCCAGCAGCTTCCCACTAGCGGAGGCTTTGGAGACCCAGTACTTC. It yields the protein CASSFPLAEALETQYF.

This clone was seen more than once but under ten times. The chain couples TRBV5-5 to TRBJ1-6; unclear D gene. The CDR3 has 16 residues. Germline V lookup: CDR1 SGHKS, CDR2 YYEKEE (reference sequence). V lost 2 bases, J lost 0 bases, and 9 bases lay in between. In DNA, the CDR3 is TGTGCCAGCAGCTTTAATTCCCGCTCCTATAATTCACCCCTCCACTTT. This sequence encodes CASSFNSRSYNSPLHF.

The chain carries TRBV5-1 and TRBJ2-1; TRBD2 matches 11 bases. CDR1 and CDR2 from the germline V gene are SGHRS and YFSETQ. J was trimmed by 9 bases and V by 4 bases; bases with no gene match: 12. The CDR3 loop spans 16 amino acids. This CDR3 is CASSALAGAGEGEQFF. The CDR3 region has the DNA TGCGCCAGCAGCGCACTAGCGGGAGCAGGTGAGGGTGAGCAGTTCTTC.

The chain has TRBV10-1 and TRBJ2-3, with a possible D match to TRBD2 (6 bases). V was trimmed by 0 bases and J by 8 bases, leaving 12 bases between them. Looked up from germline, CDR1 is WNHNN and CDR2 is SYGVQD (reference sequence). This CDR3 has 14 amino acids. The CDR3 DNA sequence: TGCGCCAGCAGTGAGTCGGGGGAGGTAAGTACGCAGTATTTT. Amino acids: CASSESGEVSTQYF.

This clone was counted many times. The CDR3 region has the DNA TGTGCCAGCAGTCCGAGGTCGCGGGAGGGCAATGAGCAGTTCTTC. This sequence encodes CASSPRSREGNEQFF. The chain recombines TRBV11-3 with TRBJ2-1, with 9 bases fitting TRBD2. Trimming removed 6 bases from V and 6 bases from J; junction bases left unmatched: 9. This CDR3 is 15 amino acids long. Per germline, CDR1 SGHNT and CDR2 YENEEA. Full variable domain (outside the CDR3, taken from reference TRBV11-3 and TRBJ2-1): EAGVVQSPRYKIIEKKQPVAFWCNPISGHNTLYWYLQNLGQGPELLIRYENEEAVDDSQLPKDRFSAERLKGVDSTLKIQPAELGDSAVYLCASSPRSREGNEQFFGPGTRLTVL.

This clone was seen a handful of times. The V gene is TRBV20-1, the J gene TRBJ2-3; TRBD1 agrees at 9 bases. The CDR3 contains 16 residues. The V gene's germline CDR1 is DFQATT and CDR2 SNEGSKA (reference sequence). V lost 3 bases and J lost 4; bases outside the gene matches: 11. The CDR3 region is CSASPGQGNFADTQYF. CDR3 nucleotides: TGCAGTGCTAGTCCCGGACAGGGGAATTTCGCAGATACGCAGTATTTT.

The rearrangement links TRBV24-1 to TRBJ2-2; 10 nucleotides match TRBD2. The CDR3 runs to 14 residues. V dropped 9 bases and J dropped 8; count of bases not matched to a gene: 8. Germline V gene lookup returns CDR1 KGHDR and CDR2 SFDVKD. The CDR3 protein is CATGLAGDRGELFF. CDR3 DNA: TGTGCCACCGGTCTAGCGGGAGATAGGGGGGAGCTGTTTTTT.

V gene TRBV27 combines with J gene TRBJ2-7; tentatively, D is TRBD2 (6 bases). Between the trimmed V and J ends, which lost 4 bases and 5 bases, there was a span of 12 bases. This CDR3 spans 13 amino acids. Germline V gene lookup returns CDR1 MNHEY and CDR2 SMNVEV (reference sequence). The CDR3 protein is CASSSQEGDEQYF. The DNA for the CDR3 is TGTGCCAGCAGTTCCCAGGAGGGCGACGAGCAGTACTTC.

The genes are TRBV5-1 and TRBJ2-2, with TRBD1 as a possible D gene (5 bases). The CDR3 has 13 residues. Looked up from germline, CDR1 is SGHRS and CDR2 is YFSETQ. The germline V and J ends were trimmed by 4 bases and 4 bases, with 8 bases remaining between them. CDR3 residues: CASSVQGTGELFF. The CDR3 coding sequence is TGCGCCAGCAGCGTGCAGGGCACCGGGGAGCTGTTTTTT.

The V call is TRBV7-2, the J call TRBJ1-2, with D tentatively TRBD1 (5 bases). Between the trimmed V and J ends, which lost 3 bases and 5 bases, there was a span of 13 bases. This CDR3 comprises 14 residues. CDR1 is SGHTA and CDR2 is FQGNSA in the germline V gene. CDR3 residues: CASSFANPGYGYTF. For the CDR3, the DNA is TGTGCCAGCAGCTTCGCGAACCCAGGGTATGGCTACACCTTC.

V gene TRBV2 combines with J gene TRBJ2-3; 8 bases fit TRBD1. Germline V gene data show CDR1 as SNHLY and CDR2 as FYNNEI. V shed 5 bases and J 0 bases; nucleotides not matched to a gene: 4. The CDR3 spans 15 residues. As DNA, the CDR3 is TGTGCCAGCAGTCCGGACAGGGAGAGCACAGATACGCAGTATTTT. Protein product: CASSPDRESTDTQYF.

This clone appeared a single time. The chain uses TRBV5-8 and TRBJ2-5, with 7 bases fitting TRBD2. CDR1 is SGHTS and CDR2 is YDEGEE in the germline V gene. The CDR3 loop spans 16 amino acids. Trimming removed 4 bases from V and 5 bases from J; junction bases left unmatched: 14. The CDR3 region is CASSPELAHRGETQYF. CDR3 nucleotides: TGTGCCAGCAGCCCAGAACTAGCGCACAGAGGGGAGACCCAGTACTTC. The variable domain in full, completed from reference TRBV5-8 and TRBJ2-5, reads EAGVTQSPTHLIKTRGQQATLRCSPISGHTSVYWYQQALGLGLQFLLWYDEGEERNRGNFPPRFSGRQFPNYSSELNVNALELEDSALYLCASSPELAHRGETQYFGPGTRLLVL.

The V call is TRBV6-5, the J call TRBJ2-2; 10 bases map to TRBD2. CDR3 length: 15 amino acids. Germline loops: CDR1 MNHEY, CDR2 SVGAGI. The ends lost 0 bases at V and 6 bases at J; junction bases unmatched: 1. Here the CDR3 reads CASSYSLAGAGELFF. The DNA for the CDR3 is TGTGCCAGCAGTTACTCGCTAGCGGGAGCCGGGGAGCTGTTTTTT.

Only one count was recorded for this clone. The V and J genes are TRBV25-1 and TRBJ2-1, with D uncertain. This CDR3 has 14 amino acids. Germline V gives CDR1 MGHDK, CDR2 SYGVNS. With 4 bases removed from V and 5 bases from J, the gap between germline ends came to 12 bases. Written as DNA, the CDR3 is TGTGCCAGCAGTGGGGTAGCATCACACAATGAGCAGTTCTTC. It codes for CASSGVASHNEQFF.

This clone came up a few times. The V call is TRBV24-1, the J call TRBJ2-1, with D possibly TRBD2 on 5 matching bases. Germline V gene data show CDR1 as KGHDR and CDR2 as SFDVKD. This CDR3 region has 17 residues. Trimming left V 5 bases short and J 0 bases short, with 16 bases between. The CDR3 coding sequence is TGTGCCACCAGTGTAACTAGAATGGGGAGCTCCTACAATGAGCAGTTCTTC. Encoded protein: CATSVTRMGSSYNEQFF.

V is TRBV6-5 and J is TRBJ2-3; 9 bases agree with TRBD2. The CDR3 loop spans 13 amino acids. V gave up 8 bases and J gave up 5 bases; unmatched junction bases: 5. Germline V CDR1 and CDR2: MNHEY, SVGAGI. DNA of the CDR3: TGTGCCAGCCGGGCGGGAGGGGGAGATACGCAGTATTTT. Its translation: CASRAGGGDTQYF.

V usage is TRBV5-5 and J usage is TRBJ2-7; 7 positions match TRBD2. CDR1 SGHKS and CDR2 YYEKEE come from the germline V gene (reference sequence). The V gene end was trimmed by 7 bases and the J gene end by 4 bases; junction bases not matched to a gene: 8. The CDR3 loop spans 13 amino acids. The CDR3 nucleotides read TGTGCCAGCCACGGGCGGGAGAGGTACGAGCAGTACTTC. Protein product: CASHGRERYEQYF.

The chain couples TRBV10-1 to TRBJ1-1; 10 bases are shared with TRBD1. Germline values: CDR1 WNHNN, CDR2 SYGVQD (reference sequence). Trimming at V came to 6 bases and at J to 5 bases, leaving 9 bases not matched to a gene. The CDR3 runs to 15 residues. DNA for the CDR3: TGCGCCAGCAGCCCTAGACAGGGGGCGCGGACTGAAGCTTTCTTT. Its protein product is CASSPRQGARTEAFF.

The table lists this clone with a count of one. The chain carries TRBV7-2 and TRBJ2-5; the D gene is possibly TRBD2 (5 bases). The CDR3 loop spans 14 amino acids. V was clipped by 1 base and J by 7 bases, with 13 bases between them. Germline-derived CDR1 and CDR2 are SGHTA and FQGNSA. CDR3 amino acids: CASSLVSARGTQYF. The CDR3 nucleotides read TGTGCCAGCAGCTTAGTGTCAGCCCGGGGGACCCAGTACTTC.